Following are 18 T cell receptor beta chains from one sample sequenced in a study of low-dose radiotherapy and immunotherapy resistance in tumors. TRAV- and TRBV-specific primers were used for first-strand cDNA, which covered alpha and beta chains. The authors ran about 20 PCR cycles to amplify TCRs with a constant-region primer and V-primer adapter. Using its own MiXCR run on the reads, TCRdb lists one record per CDR3 protein. Seen here are around 11,000 distinct CDR3 sequences, about 62% observed once, and the top ten hold approximately 12%. These TCRs come from a human donor with advanced metastatic prostate, ovarian, gallbladder or colorectal cancer (not recorded which). This table probably holds off-target reads from a library built for another chain.

The gene calls are TRBV10-2 and TRBJ2-7, with a weak D call TRBD1 (6 bases). CDR1 is WSHSY, CDR2 SAAADI, per germline. Trimming pared 7 bases from V and 1 base from J, leaving 11 bases between. There are 13 residues in the CDR3. The CDR3: CASTRDISYEQYF. CDR3 in DNA: TGCGCCAGCACCCGGGACATTTCCTACGAGCAGTACTTC.

The chain joins TRBV11-2 to TRBJ2-2, with D possibly matching TRBD1 (6 bases). Germline lookup yields CDR1 SGHAT and CDR2 FQNNGV. V dropped 3 bases and J dropped 2 bases, with 16 bases sitting between them. The CDR3 runs 17 residues. The CDR3 DNA sequence: TGTGCCAGCAGCTTCGGACAGTTGATTCCTAACACCGGGGAGCTGTTTTTT. Translated, it gives CASSFGQLIPNTGELFF.

This clonotype was seen once. This chain connects TRBV12-3 or TRBV12-4 to TRBJ1-1, with D unclear. This CDR3 spans 16 amino acids. V shed 3 bases and J shed 7 bases, with 21 bases lying between them. CDR3 protein: CASSFRPLGDRSEAFF. The CDR3 nucleotides are TGTGCCAGCAGTTTCCGGCCTCTCGGGGATAGGAGTGAAGCTTTCTTT.

The chain recombines TRBV2 with TRBJ2-1; TRBD1 aligns across 7 bases. CDR1 and CDR2 from the germline V gene are SNHLY and FYNNEI. CDR3 length: 14 residues. V dropped 6 bases and J dropped 0; count of bases not matched to a gene: 2. As DNA, the CDR3 is TGTGCCAGCAGGGGGGACAGCTCCTACAATGAGCAGTTCTTC. Amino acid sequence: CASRGDSSYNEQFF.

The gene calls are TRBV19 and TRBJ2-1; D is tentatively TRBD1 or TRBD2 (5 bases each). Germline V gene data show CDR1 as LNHDA and CDR2 as SQIVND (reference sequence). V was trimmed by 5 bases and J by 10 bases, leaving 12 bases between them. CDR3 length: 12 residues. The CDR3 here is CASSPQGGEQFF. Here the CDR3 DNA reads TGTGCCAGTAGTCCCCAGGGCGGGGAGCAGTTCTTC.

The rearrangement links TRBV27 to TRBJ1-3; 10 bases map to TRBD1. The CDR3 is made up of 15 amino acids. In germline, CDR1 is MNHEY, CDR2 SMNVEV (reference sequence). The J segment lost 4 bases and the V segment lost 8 bases, leaving 8 bases of the junction unmatched. CDR3 nucleotide sequence: TGTGCCAGCCACGGGGGACAGGGGTTAGGAAACACCATATATTTT. Its translation: CASHGGQGLGNTIYF.

The chain joins TRBV6-2 or TRBV6-3 to TRBJ1-1, with 8 positions matching TRBD1. CDR3 length equals 16 residues. V was pared by 3 bases and J by 0 bases, with 6 bases of the junction left unmatched. CDR1 is MNHEY and CDR2 is SVGEGT in the germline V gene. The CDR3: CASSYWTGSMNTEAFF. The DNA of the CDR3 is TGTGCCAGCAGTTATTGGACAGGGTCCATGAACACTGAAGCTTTCTTT.

This clonotype came up once. This chain joins TRBV19 and TRBJ1-1; no reliable D call. Germline assignment: CDR1 LNHDA and CDR2 SQIVND (reference sequence). Trimming took 5 bases from V and 5 from J, leaving 12 bases between them. This CDR3 region has 13 residues. The CDR3 region has the DNA TGTGCCAGTAGTGGCGGATTTGGGACTGAAGCTTTCTTT. Translated, it gives CASSGGFGTEAFF.

The chain carries TRBV7-2 and TRBJ2-7; 10 bases line up with TRBD2. Unmatched junction bases numbered 14, after V lost 5 bases and J lost 13 bases. The CDR3 loop spans 14 amino acids. Germline loops: CDR1 SGHTA, CDR2 FQGNSA. The CDR3 coding sequence is TGTGCCAGCAGCCCCGCCCGGGCTAGCGGGAGCAGTTACTTC. It codes for CASSPARASGSSYF.

The chain is built from TRBV7-4 and TRBJ1-1; weak D call: TRBD1 (5 bases). V shed 3 bases and J shed 1 base, with 12 bases lying between them. The CDR3 has 15 amino acids. CDR1 SGHVT and CDR2 SQSDAQ come from the germline V gene. This chain's CDR3 is CASSLLGQGNTEAFF. DNA for the CDR3: TGTGCCAGCAGCTTGTTGGGGCAGGGGAACACTGAAGCTTTCTTT. Full variable domain (missing parts from reference TRBV7-4 and TRBJ1-1): GAGVSQSPRYKVAKRGRDVALRCDSISGHVTLYWYRQTLGQGSEVLTYSQSDAQRDKSGRPSGRFSAERPERSVSTLKIQRTEQGDSAVYLCASSLLGQGNTEAFFGQGTRLTVV.

This clonotype was found a few times. This chain connects TRBV7-2 to TRBJ1-1; 7 bases fit TRBD1. The length of the CDR3 is 15 residues. Germline loops: CDR1 SGHTA, CDR2 FQGNSA. Trimming removed 5 bases from V and 1 base from J; junction bases left unmatched: 7. This CDR3 is CASSVTGQRNTEAFF. The CDR3 DNA reads as TGTGCCAGCAGCGTAACGGGACAGCGGAACACTGAAGCTTTCTTT. The full variable domain, completed using reference TRBV7-2 and TRBJ1-1, is GAGVSQSPSNKVTEKGKDVELRCDPISGHTALYWYRQSLGQGLEFLIYFQGNSAPDKSGLPSDRFSAERTGGSVSTLTIQRTQQEDSAVYLCASSVTGQRNTEAFFGQGTRLTVV.

The rearrangement links TRBV12-3 or TRBV12-4 to TRBJ2-2; TRBD2 agrees at 12 bases. With 6 bases clipped from V and 4 bases from J, the junction kept 3 bases outside the gene matches. The length of the CDR3 is 15 residues. The CDR3 nucleotides are TGTGCCAGCAGCCCGACTAGCGGGAGCACCGGGGAGCTGTTTTTT. Translated: CASSPTSGSTGELFF.

For this clonotype: Germline and junction disagree at one end, which may indicate a read error. J is TRBJ1-2 and V is TRBV5-1; TRBD1 might be the D (5 bases). The germline CDR1 and CDR2 sequences are SGHRS and YFSETQ. This CDR3 contains 15 residues. This CDR3 reads CASSLAGTANYGYTF. CDR3 nucleotide sequence: TGCGCCAGCAGTTTGGCCGGGACGGCTAACTATGGCTACACCTTC.

The chain couples TRBV4-1 to TRBJ1-2; TRBD1 matches 7 bases. The length of the CDR3 is 17 residues. CDR1 and CDR2 (germline): MGHRA, YSYEKL. Trimming removed 4 bases from V and 4 bases from J; junction bases left unmatched: 15. The CDR3, as DNA: TGCGCCAGCAGCCGATCCGATCATACAGGGGAAATCTATGGCTACACCTTC. Translating it yields CASSRSDHTGEIYGYTF.

This chain links TRBV12-3 or TRBV12-4 with TRBJ2-4; tentative D call: TRBD2 (6 bases). This CDR3 has 15 amino acids. The V end lost 6 bases, the J end lost 0 bases, and 12 bases lay between the germline ends. The CDR3 sequence: CASSNSGVAKNIQYF. The CDR3 DNA is TGTGCCAGCAGCAACTCGGGGGTAGCCAAAAACATTCAGTACTTC.

The chain joins TRBV20-1 to TRBJ2-3, with D possibly called TRBD1 or TRBD2 (5 bases each). The CDR3 consists of 13 residues. Trimming left V 5 bases short and J 3 bases short, with 12 bases between. CDR1 DFQATT and CDR2 SNEGSKA come from the germline V gene (reference sequence). For the CDR3, the DNA is TGCAGTGCTTACCGGGACCGTACAGATACGCAGTATTTT. This translates into CSAYRDRTDTQYF.

The chain couples TRBV18 to TRBJ1-2; D ambiguous. The CDR3 runs to 12 residues. CDR1 KGHSH and CDR2 LQKENI come from the germline V gene. V was pared by 5 bases and J by 7 bases, with 11 bases between. The CDR3 reads CASSATPPGYTF. The CDR3 DNA sequence: TGTGCCAGCTCAGCTACCCCACCTGGCTACACCTTC.

The rearrangement joins TRBV5-4 to TRBJ2-3; TRBD1 agrees at 8 bases. The CDR3 is 15 residues long. Trimming cost V 3 bases and J 4 bases; bases outside gene matches: 7. Per germline, CDR1 SGHNT and CDR2 YYREEE (reference sequence). The CDR3 region is CASSSPGQAPDTQYF. In DNA form, the CDR3 reads TGTGCCAGCAGCTCCCCGGGACAGGCCCCAGATACGCAGTATTTT.